This T cell receptor beta chain is drawn from a study of T cells of healthy individuals. There are many counts of this clonotype. From the 5' RACE reads, TCRdb called clonotypes with MiXCR, one entry per CDR3 protein. This sample yields roughly 76,000 distinct CDR3 sequences, of which about 4.8% are seen a single time; roughly 7.6% belongs to the top ten. The clonotype comes from a female donor in good health.

Written as DNA, the CDR3 is TGTGCCAGCAGTTTATCCCAGGTGGCTGGGGCCAACGTCCTGACTTTC. Translating gives CASSLSQVAGANVLTF. The rearrangement links TRBV7-9 to TRBJ2-6; D is ambiguous. The CDR3 totals 16 residues. Trimming took off 6 bases at V and 2 bases at J, with 14 bases between the two ends. The germline V gene encodes CDR1 SEHNR and CDR2 FQNEAQ (reference sequence).